This entry features one T cell receptor (beta chain) sequence. From the RT-PCR reads, TCRdb called clonotypes with MiXCR, one entry per CDR3 protein. The repertoire holds 70,000 or so distinct CDR3 sequences, about a quarter seen once, with 26% in the top ten. This specimen comes from a study of patients and donors after allogeneic stem cell transplantation. Per the germline V gene, CDR1 is SGHVS and CDR2 is FNYEAQ. The length of the CDR3 is 15 residues. V lost 0 bases to trimming and J lost 1 base; unmatched junction nucleotides: 1. This TCR was sampled from a human donor who was either an allogeneic HSCT recipient or a stem cell or donor lymphocyte infusion donor (not recorded which). It is not recorded whose cells these are; they may come from a transplant donor. This chain connects TRBV7-6 to TRBJ2-3, with TRBD1 matching over 7 bases. Sequencing used blood, either unsorted or a sorted T cell fraction (not recorded which). Here the CDR3 reads CASSLAGQGTDTQYF. CDR3 DNA: TGTGCCAGCAGCTTAGCTGGACAGGGCACAGATACGCAGTATTTT.